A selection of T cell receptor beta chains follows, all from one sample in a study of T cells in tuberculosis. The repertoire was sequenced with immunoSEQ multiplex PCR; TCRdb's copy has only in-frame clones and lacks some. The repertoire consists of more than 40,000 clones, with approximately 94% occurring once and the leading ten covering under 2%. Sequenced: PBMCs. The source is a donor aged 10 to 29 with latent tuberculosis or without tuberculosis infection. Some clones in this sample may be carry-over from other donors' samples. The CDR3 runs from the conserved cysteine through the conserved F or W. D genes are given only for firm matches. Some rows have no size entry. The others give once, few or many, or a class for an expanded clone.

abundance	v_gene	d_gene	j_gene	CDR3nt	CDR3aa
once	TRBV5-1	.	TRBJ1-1	TGCGCCAGCAGCTTGAACGGAGGGGCGAACACTGAAGCTTTCTTT	CASSLNGGANTEAFF
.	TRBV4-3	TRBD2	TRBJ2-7	TGCGCCAGCAGCCAAGAAATTACAGGACTAGCGGCCAACGAGCAGTACTTC	CASSQEITGLAANEQYF
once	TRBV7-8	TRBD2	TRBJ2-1	TGTGCCAGCAGACCAGGCCGTTCAGGGACTAGTCCCCTCTTC	CASRPGRSGTSPLF
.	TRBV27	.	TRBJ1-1	TGTGCCAGCAGTTTTAGGGGGGGGGAAGCTTTCTTT	CASSFRGGEAFF
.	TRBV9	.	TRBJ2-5	TGTGCCAGCAGCGTAGTATCGCCGGACTGGGAGACCCAGTACTTC	CASSVVSPDWETQYF
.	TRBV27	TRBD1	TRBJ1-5	TGTGCCAGCAGTTTCCGACAGGGAGGTCAGCCCCAGCATTTT	CASSFRQGGQPQHF
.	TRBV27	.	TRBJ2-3	TGTGCCAGCAGTTTGTGGGGGCAGGGCCCAGATACGCAGTATTTT	CASSLWGQGPDTQYF
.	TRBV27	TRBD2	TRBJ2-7	TGTGCCAGCAAGGGTAGGGAGGGGAGCTCCTACGAGCAGTACTTC	CASKGREGSSYEQYF
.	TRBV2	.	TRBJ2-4	TGTGCCAGCAGTGAAACTTGGTGGACAGCTAATGCCAAAAACATTCAGTACTTC	CASSETWWTANAKNIQYF
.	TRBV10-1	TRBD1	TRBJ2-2	TGCGCCAGCAGGAGGACAGGGAGCACCGGGGAGCTGTTTTTT	CASRRTGSTGELFF
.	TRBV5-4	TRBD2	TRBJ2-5	TGTGCCAGCAGCAAGGCCGGACTAGCGGGAGAAGAGACCCAGTACTTC	CASSKAGLAGEETQYF
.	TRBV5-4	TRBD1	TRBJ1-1	TGTGCCAGCAGCTTCGGACAGGGCACTGAAGCTTTCTTT	CASSFGQGTEAFF
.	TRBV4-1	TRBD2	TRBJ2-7	TGCGCCAGCAGCCAAGATCTAGAGTCCGGGGGGGAGCAGTACTTC	CASSQDLESGGEQYF
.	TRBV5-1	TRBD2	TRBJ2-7	TGCGCCAGCAGCTTGCGGCTAGCGGGAGGTAACGAGCAGTACTTC	CASSLRLAGGNEQYF
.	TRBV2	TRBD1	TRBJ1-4	TGTGCCACCTCCGGGACAGGGCGGGAAAAACTGTTTTTT	CATSGTGREKLFF